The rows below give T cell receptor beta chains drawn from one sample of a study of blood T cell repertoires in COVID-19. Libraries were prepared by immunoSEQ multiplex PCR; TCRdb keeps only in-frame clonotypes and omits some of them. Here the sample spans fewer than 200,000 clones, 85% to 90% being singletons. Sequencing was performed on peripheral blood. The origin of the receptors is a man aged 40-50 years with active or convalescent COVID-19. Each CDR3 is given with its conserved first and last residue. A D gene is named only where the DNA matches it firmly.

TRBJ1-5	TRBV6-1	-	CASSDTVGNQPQHF	TGTGCCAGCAGTGACACGGTCGGGAATCAGCCCCAGCATTTT
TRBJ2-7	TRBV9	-	CASRSGRNEQYF	TGTGCCAGCAGATCAGGGCGAAACGAGCAGTACTTC
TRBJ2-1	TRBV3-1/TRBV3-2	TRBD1	CASSGDRTPYNEQFF	TGTGCCAGCAGCGGGGACAGGACTCCCTACAATGAGCAGTTCTTC
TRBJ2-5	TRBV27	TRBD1	CASSDTGGETQYF	TGTGCCAGCAGCGACACAGGGGGTGAGACCCAGTACTTC
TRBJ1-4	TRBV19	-	CASSLTRSNEKLFF	TGTGCCAGTAGCCTGACACGGTCCAATGAAAAACTGTTTTTT
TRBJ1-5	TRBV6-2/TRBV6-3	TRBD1	CASSPQGQGTNQPQHF	TGTGCCAGCAGTCCCCAGGGACAGGGGACTAATCAGCCCCAGCATTTT
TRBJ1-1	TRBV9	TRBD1	CASSVGPGTGVAEAFF	TGTGCCAGCAGCGTAGGTCCGGGGACAGGGGTCGCTGAAGCTTTCTTT
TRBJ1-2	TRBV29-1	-	CSAEDSYSGYTF	TGCAGCGCTGAGGACAGCTATTCAGGCTACACCTTC
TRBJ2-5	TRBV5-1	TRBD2	CASRRTSGYQETQYF	TGCGCCAGCAGGAGGACTAGCGGGTATCAAGAGACCCAGTACTTC
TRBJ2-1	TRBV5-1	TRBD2	CASSLDASGGAHNEQFF	TGCGCCAGCAGCTTGGATGCTAGCGGGGGGGCCCACAATGAGCAGTTCTTC
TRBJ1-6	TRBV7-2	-	CASSFGGSYNSPLHF	TGTGCCAGCAGCTTCGGTGGGAGTTATAATTCACCCCTCCACTTT
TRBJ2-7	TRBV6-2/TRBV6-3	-	CASSYSRDSPDPYEQYF	TGTGCCAGCAGTTACTCTCGGGACTCCCCAGACCCGTACGAGCAGTACTTC
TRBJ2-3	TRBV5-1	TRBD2	CASTESGRGADTQYF	TGCGCCAGCACCGAGAGCGGGAGGGGGGCAGATACGCAGTATTTT
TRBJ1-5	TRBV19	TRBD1	CASSIGGQGNQPQHF	TGTGCCAGTAGTATAGGCGGACAGGGTAATCAGCCCCAGCATTTT
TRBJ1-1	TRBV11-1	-	CASTTGTEAFF	TGTGCCAGCACCACGGGCACTGAAGCTTTCTTT
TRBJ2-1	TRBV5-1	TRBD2	CASSFLAGINNEQFF	TGCGCCAGCAGCTTTCTAGCGGGCATTAACAATGAGCAGTTCTTC
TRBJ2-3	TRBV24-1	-	CATSEVDNTDTQYF	TGTGCCACCAGTGAAGTCGACAACACAGATACGCAGTATTTT
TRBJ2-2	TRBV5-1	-	CASRLDRLNTGELFF	TGCGCCAGCAGGCTAGACAGGCTGAACACCGGGGAGCTGTTTTTT
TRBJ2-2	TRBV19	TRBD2	CASSIDSGIFAGELFF	TGTGCCAGTAGTATTGATAGCGGGATCTTCGCCGGGGAGCTGTTTTTT
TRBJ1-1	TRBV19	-	CASSIGQGLMAFF	TGTGCCAGTAGTATCGGCCAGGGATTAATGGCTTTCTTT
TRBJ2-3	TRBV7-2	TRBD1	CASSFGTDTDTQYF	TGTGCCAGCAGCTTCGGGACAGACACAGATACGCAGTATTTT
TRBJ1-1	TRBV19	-	CASSKTRGMNTEAFF	TGTGCCAGTAGCAAGACCAGGGGAATGAACACTGAAGCTTTCTTT
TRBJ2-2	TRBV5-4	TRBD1	CASSSRTGNTGELFF	TGTGCCAGCAGCTCACGGACAGGGAACACCGGGGAGCTGTTTTTT
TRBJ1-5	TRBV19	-	CASSQGSIQPQHF	TGTGCCAGTAGTCAGGGGTCAATTCAGCCCCAGCATTTT
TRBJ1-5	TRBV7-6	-	CASSLDPGGNQPQHF	TGTGCCAGCAGCTTAGATCCGGGTGGCAATCAGCCCCAGCATTTT
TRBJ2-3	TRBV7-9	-	CASSLTGPEDTQYF	TGTGCCAGCAGCTTAACGGGTCCCGAGGATACGCAGTATTTT
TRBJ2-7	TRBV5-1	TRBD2	CASSGTRLAGGPGEQYF	TGCGCCAGCAGCGGGACAAGACTAGCGGGAGGGCCAGGGGAGCAGTACTTC